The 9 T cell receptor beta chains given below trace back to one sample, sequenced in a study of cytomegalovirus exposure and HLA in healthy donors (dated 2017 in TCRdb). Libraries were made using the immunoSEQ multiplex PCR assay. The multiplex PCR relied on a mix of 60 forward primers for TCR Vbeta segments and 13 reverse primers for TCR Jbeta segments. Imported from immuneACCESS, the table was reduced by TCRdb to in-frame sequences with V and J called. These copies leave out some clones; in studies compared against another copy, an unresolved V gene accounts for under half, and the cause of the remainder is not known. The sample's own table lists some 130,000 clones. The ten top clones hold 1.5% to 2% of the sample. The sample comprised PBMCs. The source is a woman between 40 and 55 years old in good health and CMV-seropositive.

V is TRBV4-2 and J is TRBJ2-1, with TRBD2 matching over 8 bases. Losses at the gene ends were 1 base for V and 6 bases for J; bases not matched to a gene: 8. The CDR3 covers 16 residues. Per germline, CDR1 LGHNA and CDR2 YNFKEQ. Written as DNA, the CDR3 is TGTGCCAGCAGCCAAGGCCAGCGGGAGTTGGGCAATGAGCAGTTCTTC. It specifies CASSQGQRELGNEQFF.

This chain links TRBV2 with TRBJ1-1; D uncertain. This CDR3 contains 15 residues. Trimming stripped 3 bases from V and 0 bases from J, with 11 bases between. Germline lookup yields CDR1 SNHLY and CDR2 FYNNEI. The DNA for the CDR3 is TGTGCCAGCAGTGAGCGGAGCCTGGTGAACACTGAAGCTTTCTTT. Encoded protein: CASSERSLVNTEAFF.

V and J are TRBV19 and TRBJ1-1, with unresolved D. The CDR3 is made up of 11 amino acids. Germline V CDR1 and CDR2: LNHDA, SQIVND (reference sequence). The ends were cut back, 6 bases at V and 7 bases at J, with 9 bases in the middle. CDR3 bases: TGTGCCAGTAGACCACGGGGTGAAGCTTTCTTT. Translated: CASRPRGEAFF.

The CDR3 is CSVVWGGGSGRVTGELFF. CDR3 coding DNA: TGCAGCGTTGTATGGGGAGGGGGGAGCGGGAGGGTCACCGGGGAGCTGTTTTTT. V is TRBV29-1 and J is TRBJ2-2, with 10 positions matching TRBD2. With V trimmed by 4 bases and J by 4 bases, 15 bases remained unmatched. Looked up from germline, CDR1 is SQVTM and CDR2 is ANQGSEA. This CDR3 region has 18 residues.

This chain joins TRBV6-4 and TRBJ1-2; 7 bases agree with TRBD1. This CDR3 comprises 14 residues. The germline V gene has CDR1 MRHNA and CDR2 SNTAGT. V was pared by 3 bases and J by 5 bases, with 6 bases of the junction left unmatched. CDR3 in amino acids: CASSDTGDIYGYTF. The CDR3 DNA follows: TGTGCCAGCAGTGATACAGGGGATATATATGGCTACACCTTC.

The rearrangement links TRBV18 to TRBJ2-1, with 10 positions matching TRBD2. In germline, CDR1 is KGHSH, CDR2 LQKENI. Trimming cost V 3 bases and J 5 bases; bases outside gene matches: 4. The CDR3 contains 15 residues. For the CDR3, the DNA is TGTGCCAGCTCACCGGGCCTAGCGGGAGACAATGAGCAGTTCTTC. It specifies CASSPGLAGDNEQFF.

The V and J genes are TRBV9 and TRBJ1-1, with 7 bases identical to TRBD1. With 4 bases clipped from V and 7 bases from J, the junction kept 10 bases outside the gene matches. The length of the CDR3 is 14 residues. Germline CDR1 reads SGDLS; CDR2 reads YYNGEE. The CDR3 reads CASSPYRGSSEAFF. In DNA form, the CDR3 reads TGTGCCAGCAGCCCTTACAGGGGAAGTAGTGAAGCTTTCTTT.

The CDR3 region has the DNA TGTGCCAGCAGTGCAGGGGTTTACTACGAGCAGTACTTC. It encodes CASSAGVYYEQYF. V is TRBV28 and J is TRBJ2-5, with D perhaps matching TRBD1 (6 bases). The DNA matches TRBJ2-7 better at its end, which makes the J call doubtful. The CDR3 has 13 residues. Per the germline V gene, CDR1 is MDHEN and CDR2 is SYDVKM.

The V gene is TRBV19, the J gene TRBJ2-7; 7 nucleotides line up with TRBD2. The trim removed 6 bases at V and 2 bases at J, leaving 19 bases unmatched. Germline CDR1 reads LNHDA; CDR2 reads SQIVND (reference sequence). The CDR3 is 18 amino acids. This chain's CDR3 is CASSPSGVPSHLTYEQYF. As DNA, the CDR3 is TGTGCCAGTAGCCCCAGCGGGGTCCCCTCCCACCTTACCTACGAGCAGTACTTC.